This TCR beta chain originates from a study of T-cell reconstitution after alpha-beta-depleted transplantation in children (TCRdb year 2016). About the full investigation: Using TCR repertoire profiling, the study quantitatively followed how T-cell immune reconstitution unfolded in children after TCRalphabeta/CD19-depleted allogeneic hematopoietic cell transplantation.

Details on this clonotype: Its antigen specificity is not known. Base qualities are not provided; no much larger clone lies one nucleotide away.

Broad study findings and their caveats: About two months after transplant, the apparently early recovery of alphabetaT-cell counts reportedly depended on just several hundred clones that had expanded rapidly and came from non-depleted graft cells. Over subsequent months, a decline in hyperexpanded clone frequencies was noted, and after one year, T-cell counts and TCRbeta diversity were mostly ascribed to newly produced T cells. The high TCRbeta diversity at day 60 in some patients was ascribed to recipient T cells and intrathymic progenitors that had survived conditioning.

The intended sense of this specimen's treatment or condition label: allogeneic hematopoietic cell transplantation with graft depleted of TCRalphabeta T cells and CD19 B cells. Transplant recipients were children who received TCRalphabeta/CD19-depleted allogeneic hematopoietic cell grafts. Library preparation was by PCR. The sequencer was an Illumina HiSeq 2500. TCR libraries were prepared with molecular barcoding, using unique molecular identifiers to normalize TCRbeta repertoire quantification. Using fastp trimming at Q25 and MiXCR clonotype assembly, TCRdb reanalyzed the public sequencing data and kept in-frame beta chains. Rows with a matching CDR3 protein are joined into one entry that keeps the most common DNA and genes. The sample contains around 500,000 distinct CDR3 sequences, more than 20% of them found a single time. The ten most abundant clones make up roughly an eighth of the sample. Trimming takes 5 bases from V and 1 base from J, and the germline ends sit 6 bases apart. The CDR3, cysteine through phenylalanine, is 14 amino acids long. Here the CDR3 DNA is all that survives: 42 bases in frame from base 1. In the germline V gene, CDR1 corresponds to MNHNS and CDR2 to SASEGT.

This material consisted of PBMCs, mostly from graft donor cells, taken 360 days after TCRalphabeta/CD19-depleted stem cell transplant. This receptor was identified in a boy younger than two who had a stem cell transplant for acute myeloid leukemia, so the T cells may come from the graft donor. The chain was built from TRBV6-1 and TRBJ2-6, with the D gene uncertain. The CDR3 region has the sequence CASSRRSGANVLTF. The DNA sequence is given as TGTGCCAGCAGTCGGCGGTCTGGGGCCAACGTCCTGACTTTC.